The next 26 T cell receptor beta chains were all read from a single sample in a study of human T cells and chemical hapten exposure. TCRdb recomputed calls from the RACE reads with MiXCR, one row per CDR3 protein. The data contain about 65,000 distinct CDR3 sequences, under 7.5% of them seen just once; the ten biggest clones take up around 3.6%. Time point indicated: healthy volunteer bleed at 6 weeks. Extraction yielded total RNA from whole blood (unfractionated). The sequencing sample was made of whole blood. The receptors come from a female donor in good health. Some clones in this sample may be carry-over from other donors' samples.

This chain uses TRBV10-1 with TRBJ2-3; 8 positions agree with TRBD1. Per the germline V gene, CDR1 is WNHNN and CDR2 is SYGVQD (reference sequence). Trimming cost V 3 bases and J 4 bases; bases outside gene matches: 3. CDR3 length: 14 amino acids. Here the CDR3 reads CASSDRGQADTQYF. CDR3 nucleotides: TGCGCCAGCAGTGACAGGGGGCAAGCAGATACGCAGTATTTT.

This clonotype has just a few counts. The chain is built from TRBV9 and TRBJ2-3; TRBD2 agrees at 7 bases. Germline loops: CDR1 SGDLS, CDR2 YYNGEE. This CDR3 has 16 residues. The ends lost 5 bases at V and 0 bases at J; junction bases unmatched: 9. Written as DNA, the CDR3 is TGTGCCAGCAGTGCGGGAGAAGCGATTAGCACAGATACGCAGTATTTT. Protein sequence: CASSAGEAISTDTQYF.

This chain uses TRBV12-5 with TRBJ2-5; 8 nucleotides align to TRBD1. With V trimmed by 1 base and J by 5 bases, 3 bases remained unmatched. This CDR3 is 14 amino acids long. Germline values: CDR1 LGHNT, CDR2 FRNRAP. CDR3 in DNA: TGTGCTAGTGGTTTGGGGACAGGGAGTGAGACCCAGTACTTC. Translating it yields CASGLGTGSETQYF.

In this sample, this clonotype turned up many times. The V gene is TRBV6-2 or TRBV6-3, the J gene TRBJ2-5; D is undetermined. CDR3 length: 11 residues. The germline V gene has CDR1 MNHEY and CDR2 SVGEGT. V was clipped by 3 bases and J by 4 bases, with 3 bases between them. For the CDR3, the DNA is TGTGCCAGCAGTTATAGAGAGACCCAGTACTTC. It translates to CASSYRETQYF.

The V call is TRBV6-5, the J call TRBJ2-1; no definite D call. V was pared by 7 bases and J by 9 bases, with 16 bases between. CDR1 and CDR2 (germline): MNHEY, SVGAGI. This CDR3 is built from 13 residues. The CDR3 sequence: CASTNGLTGEQFF. CDR3 in DNA: TGTGCCAGCACCAACGGCTTGACGGGTGAGCAGTTCTTC.

This clonotype was observed at least ten times. The chain is built from TRBV5-1 and TRBJ1-1; a weak D match, TRBD1 (6 bases). This CDR3 spans 14 amino acids. The germline V gene has CDR1 SGHRS and CDR2 YFSETQ. With 2 bases removed from V and 5 bases from J, the gap between germline ends came to 13 bases. The CDR3 sequence: CASSLTGTETEAFF. The CDR3 coding sequence is TGCGCCAGCAGCTTAACAGGGACGGAAACTGAAGCTTTCTTT.

This clonotype was seen repeatedly, ten times or more. The chain couples TRBV4-3 to TRBJ2-3, with D possibly called TRBD1 or TRBD2 (5 bases each). This CDR3 is built from 14 residues. Trimming shortened V by 0 bases and J by 6 bases, and 10 bases separated the two germline ends. Germline V gene sequence: CDR1 LGHNA, CDR2 YSLEER. The CDR3 sequence: CASSQDLGADTQYF. CDR3 DNA sequence: TGCGCCAGCAGCCAAGATCTCGGGGCCGATACGCAGTATTTT.

This clonotype showed up many times. CDR3 sequence reads: CASSRLAGSVVNEQFF. The CDR3 nucleotides are TGCGCCAGCAGCCGTCTAGCGGGAAGTGTTGTCAATGAGCAGTTCTTC. This chain joins TRBV5-1 and TRBJ2-1; 9 bases are shared with TRBD2. Trimming at V came to 4 bases and at J to 6 bases, leaving 11 bases not matched to a gene. Per the germline V gene, CDR1 is SGHRS and CDR2 is YFSETQ. The CDR3 consists of 16 residues.

This clonotype has ten or more counts. The chain joins TRBV4-1 to TRBJ1-5; TRBD1 matches 7 bases. This CDR3 comprises 15 residues. Trimming at V came to 6 bases and at J to 4 bases, leaving 9 bases not matched to a gene. CDR1 and CDR2 from the germline V gene are MGHRA and YSYEKL. This chain's CDR3 is CASSIVAGGNQPQHF. DNA for the CDR3: TGCGCCAGCAGTATTGTCGCAGGGGGGAATCAGCCCCAGCATTTT.

This clonotype was observed many times. The chain couples TRBV6-5 to TRBJ2-6; unclear D gene. This CDR3 is 12 amino acids long. CDR1 MNHEY and CDR2 SVGAGI come from the germline V gene. V lost 6 bases and J 4 bases, leaving 4 bases between the germline ends. The CDR3 spells CASRAGANVLTF. Here the CDR3 DNA reads TGTGCCAGCAGGGCCGGGGCCAACGTCCTGACTTTC.

The chain uses TRBV7-9 and TRBJ2-1; D unclear. This CDR3 spans 12 amino acids. Germline CDR1 and CDR2: SEHNR and FQNEAQ (reference sequence). The germline V and J ends were trimmed by 0 bases and 7 bases, with 4 bases remaining between them. CDR3 sequence (DNA): TGTGCCAGCAGCTTAGCGGTTAATGAGCAGTTCTTC. Protein product: CASSLAVNEQFF.

This clonotype was observed many times. The chain couples TRBV29-1 to TRBJ1-1, with a tentative D call TRBD1 (6 bases). Germline CDR1 is SQVTM and CDR2 is ANQGSEA. This CDR3 region has 13 residues. Deletions cut 5 bases from V and 4 bases from J, with 14 bases between. The CDR3, as DNA: TGCAGCGTTTACGCAGGGGAGGGCACTGAAGCTTTCTTT. Its protein is CSVYAGEGTEAFF.

This clonotype occurred many times. The rearrangement joins TRBV28 to TRBJ1-1, with TRBD1 matching over 7 bases. The CDR3 consists of 14 residues. V lost 0 bases to trimming and J lost 9 bases; unmatched junction nucleotides: 7. The V gene's germline CDR1 is MDHEN and CDR2 SYDVKM. The CDR3 protein is CASSLWGDSSKAFF. CDR3 bases: TGTGCCAGCAGTTTATGGGGGGACAGCTCTAAAGCTTTCTTT. Supplemented by reference TRBV28 and TRBJ1-1, the full variable domain reads DVKVTQSSRYLVKRTGEKVFLECVQDMDHENMFWYRQDPGLGLRLIYFSYDVKMKEKGDIPEGYSVSREKKERFSLILESASTNQTSMYLCASSLWGDSSKAFFGQGTRLTVV.

The V call is TRBV27, the J call TRBJ2-7; TRBD1 is a possible D gene (6 bases). Trimming took 0 bases from V and 9 from J, leaving 12 bases between them. Germline V gene sequence: CDR1 MNHEY, CDR2 SMNVEV (reference sequence). The length of the CDR3 is 13 residues. Here the CDR3 DNA reads TGTGCCAGCAGTTTATCGCAAGGGGGTGGGCAGTACTTC. Its translation: CASSLSQGGGQYF.

This clonotype came up many times. The CDR3 coding sequence is TGCAGTGCTAGAGGCGGACGGGGTGCAGAGACCCAGTACTTC. This sequence encodes CSARGGRGAETQYF. The chain couples TRBV20-1 to TRBJ2-5; possibly TRBD2 for D (5 bases). Trimming shortened V by 1 base and J by 4 bases, and 13 bases separated the two germline ends. Germline values: CDR1 DFQATT, CDR2 SNEGSKA (reference sequence). This CDR3 is 14 amino acids long.

The chain is built from TRBV24-1 and TRBJ2-3; D call uncertain. Trimming pared 3 bases from V and 2 bases from J, leaving 5 bases between. Germline CDR1 and CDR2: KGHDR and SFDVKD. This CDR3 has 13 amino acids. The CDR3: CATSDVATDTQYF. In DNA, the CDR3 is TGTGCCACCAGTGATGTCGCCACAGATACGCAGTATTTT.

Ten or more counts support this clonotype. This rearrangement joins TRBV7-9 to TRBJ2-7; D perhaps matches TRBD1 (8 bases). Per germline, CDR1 SEHNR and CDR2 FQNEAQ (reference sequence). This CDR3 region has 13 residues. V gave up 5 bases and J gave up 6 bases, with 14 bases separating them. Written as DNA, the CDR3 is TGTGCCAGCAGCCCGACAGGGGAGGGCGAGCAGTACTTC. This translates into CASSPTGEGEQYF.

This clonotype was detected many times. The CDR3 DNA reads TGTGCCAGCAGCCAAGTACTAGCCGCCTACGAGCAGTACTTC. It encodes CASSQVLAAYEQYF. V is TRBV14 and J is TRBJ2-7; D perhaps matches TRBD2 (6 bases). CDR1 is SGHDN and CDR2 is FVKESK in the germline V gene. Between the trimmed V and J ends, which lost 1 base and 2 bases, there was a span of 9 bases. This CDR3 contains 14 residues. Filled out from reference TRBV14 and TRBJ2-7, the complete variable domain reads EAGVTQFPSHSVIEKGQTVTLRCDPISGHDNLYWYRRVMGKEIKFLLHFVKESKQDESGMPNNRFLAERTGGTYSTLKVQPAELEDSGVYFCASSQVLAAYEQYFGPGTRLTVT.

This clonotype has at least ten counts. The chain carries TRBV29-1 and TRBJ2-7, with 7 bases that match TRBD1. The CDR3 contains 13 residues. The germline CDR1 and CDR2 sequences are SQVTM and ANQGSEA. V gave up 4 bases and J gave up 4 bases; unmatched junction bases: 7. The CDR3 DNA reads as TGCAGCGTTGCGAGGGGGCAGGGTTACGAGCAGTACTTC. It specifies CSVARGQGYEQYF.

This clonotype has at least ten counts. CDR3: CASSQAPSAENTGELFF. The CDR3, as DNA: TGTGCCAGCAGCCAAGCCCCATCGGCGGAGAACACCGGGGAGCTGTTTTTT. The chain couples TRBV3-1 to TRBJ2-2; D unclear. The CDR3 is 17 residues long. Trimming took 1 base from V and 1 from J, leaving 13 bases between them. Germline values: CDR1 LGHDT, CDR2 YNNKEL (reference sequence).

This clonotype occurred many times. This chain joins TRBV10-3 and TRBJ2-1; D remains ambiguous. Trimming stripped 3 bases from V and 7 bases from J, with 13 bases between. Germline values: CDR1 ENHRY, CDR2 SYGVKD. The CDR3 runs to 14 residues. CDR3 nucleotide sequence: TGTGCCATCAGTGAAGCTCGAGGAGAAAATGAGCAGTTCTTC. Translation gives CAISEARGENEQFF.

This clonotype was detected many times. CDR3: CATSDPTGGTYEQYF. CDR3 bases: TGTGCCACCAGTGATCCCACGGGCGGGACCTACGAGCAGTACTTC. The rearrangement joins TRBV24-1 to TRBJ2-7; D possibly corresponds to TRBD2 (6 bases). Germline values: CDR1 KGHDR, CDR2 SFDVKD. The V gene lost 3 bases and the J gene lost 2 bases, with 13 bases spanning the gap. This CDR3 is built from 15 residues.

This clonotype was seen ten or more times. The chain couples TRBV27 to TRBJ1-5; the D gene is possibly TRBD1 (5 bases). The germline V gene encodes CDR1 MNHEY and CDR2 SMNVEV (reference sequence). The CDR3 sequence is 14 residues long. V dropped 7 bases and J dropped 0 bases, with 10 bases sitting between them. For the CDR3, the DNA is TGTGCCAGCAAGCCGGACATTAGCAATCAGCCCCAGCATTTT. It translates to CASKPDISNQPQHF.

The chain recombines TRBV5-1 with TRBJ1-1; the D gene is possibly TRBD1 (6 bases). The germline V gene has CDR1 SGHRS and CDR2 YFSETQ. The CDR3 is 15 amino acids. Trimming removed 2 bases from V and 2 bases from J, with 13 bases in between. Here the CDR3 DNA reads TGCGCCAGCAGCTTACCCCAGGGGACTAACACTGAAGCTTTCTTT. Residues: CASSLPQGTNTEAFF.

This clonotype was observed many times. At one end, the junction sequence differs from germline, possibly due to a read error. The chain is built from TRBV20-1 and TRBJ2-7; the D gene is possibly TRBD2 (6 bases). There are 14 residues in the CDR3. Germline CDR1 is DFQATT and CDR2 is SNEGSKA (reference sequence). This CDR3 reads CSAGEDGSGSEQYF. For the CDR3, the DNA is TGCAGTGCTGGAGAAGACGGGAGCGGATCCGAGCAGTACTTC.

There are a few counts of this clonotype. This chain joins TRBV20-1 and TRBJ2-7; a possible D gene is TRBD1 (7 bases). The CDR3 is 14 amino acids. Germline-derived CDR1 and CDR2 are DFQATT and SNEGSKA (reference sequence). Deletions cut 6 bases from V and 0 bases from J, with 15 bases between. The CDR3 region has the DNA TGCAGTGCGGATCCAGGGGGGCTCTCCTACGAGCAGTACTTC. It specifies CSADPGGLSYEQYF.